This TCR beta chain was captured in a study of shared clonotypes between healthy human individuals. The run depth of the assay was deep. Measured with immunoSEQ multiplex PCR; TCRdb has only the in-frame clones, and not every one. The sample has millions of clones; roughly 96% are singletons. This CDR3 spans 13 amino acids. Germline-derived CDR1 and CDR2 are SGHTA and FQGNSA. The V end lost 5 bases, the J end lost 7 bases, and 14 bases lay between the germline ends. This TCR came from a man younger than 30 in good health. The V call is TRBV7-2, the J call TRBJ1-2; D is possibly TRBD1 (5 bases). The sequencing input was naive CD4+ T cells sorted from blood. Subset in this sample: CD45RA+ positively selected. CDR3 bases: TGTGCCAGCAGCCCTTGGGACCGTCCTGGCTACACCTTC. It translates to CASSPWDRPGYTF.